The rows below give T cell receptor beta chains drawn from one sample of a study of T cell repertoires in cytomegalovirus infection. TCRdb ran MiXCR on the reads and lists one entry per CDR3 protein. The sample includes approximately 25,000 distinct CDR3 sequences, 15% to 20% seen only once; the top ten take more than 80%. No antigens are known for them. Sequencing used CD8+ T cells from cultured PBMCs, obtained from culture after CMV antigen stimulation. These receptors were collected from a human donor in good health (CMV status not recorded). Some clones in this sample may be carry-over from other donors' samples. The CDR3 runs from the conserved cysteine through the conserved F or W. The D gene is left open where the match is weak. The size entry is marked missing in some rows and otherwise reads once, few, many or a size class.

CASSPRRWGITTGELFF	TGTGCCAGCAGCCCACGGCGGTGGGGAATAACCACCGGGGAGCTGTTTTTT	TRBV7-8	TRBJ2-2	many	-	17
CASSWGQSRYEQYF	TGTGCCAGCAGCTGGGGACAGTCCCGTTACGAGCAGTACTTC	TRBV7-6	TRBJ2-7	-	TRBD1	14
CASSRGLASNEQFF	TGCGCCAGCAGCCGGGGACTAGCGTCCAATGAGCAGTTCTTC	TRBV4-3	TRBJ2-1	-	TRBD2	14
CASSLVVDYKETQYF	TGTGCCAGCAGCTTAGTGGTGGACTACAAAGAGACCCAGTACTTC	TRBV7-8	TRBJ2-5	-	-	15
CASSSGSYSYEQYF	TGTGCCAGCAGCTCGGGCTCTTACTCCTACGAGCAGTACTTC	TRBV5-4	TRBJ2-7	few	-	14
CASSLDRGQYGYTF	TGTGCCAGCAGCTTAGATCGGGGCCAATATGGCTACACCTTC	TRBV7-3	TRBJ1-2	few	-	14
CASSLSGDPTDTQYF	TGTGCCAGCAGCTTATCCGGGGACCCCACAGATACGCAGTATTTT	TRBV7-2	TRBJ2-3	many	-	15
CASGRGPGTDTQYF	TGTGCCAGCGGCCGGGGGCCGGGGACAGATACGCAGTATTTT	TRBV11-1	TRBJ2-3	-	-	14
CASSSSGTGVHEQYF	TGTGCCAGCAGTTCCTCCGGGACAGGGGTCCACGAGCAGTACTTC	TRBV27	TRBJ2-7	many	TRBD1	15
CASRRRDSSYEQYF	TGTGCCAGCAGAAGGCGGGACAGTTCCTACGAGCAGTACTTC	TRBV28	TRBJ2-7	few	-	14
CSGGGTDTQYF	TGTTCGGGGGGGGGAACAGATACGCAGTATTTT	TRBV6-1	TRBJ2-3	few	TRBD2	11
CASSYSNGEQFF	TGTGCCAGCAGTTACTCGAACGGTGAGCAGTTCTTC	TRBV6-2/TRBV6-3	TRBJ2-1	-	-	12
CASKGGPRGGSYEQYF	TGTGCCAGCAAGGGGGGACCCAGGGGGGGCTCCTACGAGCAGTACTTC	TRBV6-6	TRBJ2-7	few	-	16
CASSGYRGLNYGYTF	TGTGCCAGCAGCGGATACAGGGGGCTTAACTATGGCTACACCTTC	TRBV7-8	TRBJ1-2	-	TRBD1	15